This T cell receptor beta chain appears in the sequencing data of a study of T cells expressing NK-cell markers. Study context: Sorted CD3+CD56-NKG2C+, CD3+CD56+NKG2C+ and CD3+CD56+NKG2C- T cells supplied the TCR beta repertoires. Study results and limitations: Each of 6 or 7 donors carried dominant NKG2C+ clonotypes accounting for about 1.0-7.0% of CD8+ T cells. In four donors, these clonotypes also led the CD3+CD56-NKG2C+ fraction.

As concerns this clonotype: The antigen is not known.

With UMIs, 5'RACE template switching was used to make TCR beta cDNA. Reanalyzing the 5' RACE reads, TCRdb keeps one entry per CDR3 protein, without DNA. This listing includes more than 250,000 distinct CDR3 sequences. The CDR3 contains 14 residues. Germline CDR1 and CDR2: DFQATT and SNEGSKA (reference sequence). The TCR originated in a man younger than 30 in good health. The chain links TRBV20-1 to TRBJ1-4. The sample taken for sequencing was blood T cells: a sorted CD56 or NKG2C T cell subset, CD4+ or CD8+ T cells, or bulk PBMC T cells (not recorded which). The CDR3 reads CSARSAPDNEKLFF.